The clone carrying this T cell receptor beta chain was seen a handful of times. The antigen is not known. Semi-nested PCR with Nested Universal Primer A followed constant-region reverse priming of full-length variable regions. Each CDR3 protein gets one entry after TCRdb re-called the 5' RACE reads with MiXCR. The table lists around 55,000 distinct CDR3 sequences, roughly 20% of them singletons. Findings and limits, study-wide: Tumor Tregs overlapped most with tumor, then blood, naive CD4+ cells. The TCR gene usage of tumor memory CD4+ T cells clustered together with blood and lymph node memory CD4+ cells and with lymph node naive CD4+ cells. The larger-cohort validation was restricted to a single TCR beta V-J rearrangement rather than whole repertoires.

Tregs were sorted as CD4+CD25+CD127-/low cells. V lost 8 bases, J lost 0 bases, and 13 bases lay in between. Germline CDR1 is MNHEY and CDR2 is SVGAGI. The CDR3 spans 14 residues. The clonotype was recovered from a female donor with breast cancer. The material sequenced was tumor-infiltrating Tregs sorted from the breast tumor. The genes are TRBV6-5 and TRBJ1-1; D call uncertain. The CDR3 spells CASGRSPLNTEAFF. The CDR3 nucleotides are TGTGCCAGCGGTCGGTCCCCTTTGAACACTGAAGCTTTCTTT.